The 23 T cell receptor beta chains presented below share a single source sample, sequenced in a study of multiple sclerosis patients with progressive multifocal leukoencephalopathy. Sequencing was performed with immunoSEQ multiplex PCR; in TCRdb, only in-frame clones are kept and a portion is missing. The sample yields about 32,000 clones, about 92% seen once. The time point here: before natalizumab initiation. Sequenced material: PBMCs. These receptors were obtained from a young man with multiple sclerosis.

This clone was seen only once. CDR3 sequence: CSGKDGGGTQYF. The CDR3 bases are TGCAGCGGAAAAGACGGGGGTGGTACGCAGTATTTT. V is TRBV29-1 and J is TRBJ2-3, with D maybe TRBD2 (6 bases). This CDR3 comprises 12 residues. V lost 7 bases to trimming and J lost 8 bases, with 16 bases between them. In germline, CDR1 is SQVTM, CDR2 ANQGSEA.

J is TRBJ1-5 and V is TRBV30; D call uncertain. V shed 2 bases and J shed 0 bases, with 8 bases lying between them. The CDR3 runs to 14 residues. Germline CDR1 GTSNPN, CDR2 SVGIG (reference sequence). The CDR3 reads CAWSLVNSNQPQHF. In DNA, the CDR3 is TGTGCCTGGAGTCTGGTGAATAGCAATCAGCCCCAGCATTTT.

The CDR3 region is CASSPDQGQQPWAQYF. The CDR3 nucleotides read TGTGCCAGCAGCCCCGACCAGGGACAGCAGCCTTGGGCGCAGTACTTC. This chain uses TRBV7-9 with TRBJ2-7; 7 bases are a match to TRBD1. V lost 5 bases and J lost 9; bases outside the gene matches: 19. CDR1 is SEHNR and CDR2 is FQNEAQ in the germline V gene (reference sequence). The CDR3 length is 16 residues. The variable domain in full, with the rest retrieved from reference TRBV7-9 and TRBJ2-7, is DTGVSQNPRHKITKRGQNVTFRCDPISEHNRLYWYRQTLGQGPEFLTYFQNEAQLEKSRLLSDRFSAERPKGSFSTLEIQRTEQGDSAMYLCASSPDQGQQPWAQYFGPGTRLTVT.

The chain recombines TRBV2 with TRBJ1-5; D is unclear. Germline CDR1 and CDR2: SNHLY and FYNNEI. The V and J ends lost 5 bases and 4 bases respectively, with 9 bases between them. This CDR3 contains 13 residues. The DNA of the CDR3 is TGTGCCAGCAGTCGACAAGGTAATCAGCCCCAGCATTTT. This encodes CASSRQGNQPQHF.

The chain links TRBV10-3 to TRBJ1-1; tentative D call: TRBD1 (5 bases). The V gene's germline CDR1 is ENHRY and CDR2 SYGVKD. The CDR3 is made up of 13 amino acids. Between the trimmed V and J ends, which lost 11 bases and 2 bases, there was a span of 15 bases. The CDR3 sequence is CASSLGVNTEAFF. DNA of the CDR3: TGTGCCTCTTCTTTGGGGGTTAACACTGAAGCTTTCTTT.

This clone was observed a handful of times. V gene TRBV2 combines with J gene TRBJ1-4; TRBD1 matches at 10 bases. The CDR3 loop spans 17 amino acids. Germline CDR1 is SNHLY and CDR2 is FYNNEI. V was pared by 6 bases and J by 7 bases, with 14 bases of the junction left unmatched. In nucleotides, the CDR3 is TGTGCCAGCAGCGGCCTGGGACAGGGGTTACTGGGTGAAAAACTGTTTTTT. Encoded protein: CASSGLGQGLLGEKLFF.

The chain uses TRBV30 and TRBJ1-5, with a possible D match to TRBD1 (6 bases). Germline V gene data show CDR1 as GTSNPN and CDR2 as SVGIG (reference sequence). The CDR3 is 12 residues long. V lost 5 bases to trimming and J lost 4 bases, with 9 bases between them. CDR3 sequence (DNA): TGTGCCTGGGGGACACCTAATCAGCCCCAGCATTTT. Its protein product is CAWGTPNQPQHF.

The chain has TRBV13 and TRBJ2-5; D possibly uses TRBD1 or TRBD2 (5 bases each). CDR3 length equals 12 residues. Per germline, CDR1 PRHDT and CDR2 FYEKMQ (reference sequence). V gave up 1 base and J gave up 8 bases, with 8 bases separating them. CDR3 amino acids: CASSLDGDTQYF. The CDR3 DNA reads as TGTGCCAGCAGCTTAGATGGGGACACCCAGTACTTC.

On this clone itself: The sample has other DNA sequences that encode this CDR3 too. The DNA of the CDR3 is TGTGCCAGTAGTATAAGTGGGACAGATACCTACGAGCAGTACTTC. This sequence encodes CASSISGTDTYEQYF. The gene calls are TRBV19 and TRBJ2-7; 7 bases are a match to TRBD1. CDR3 length: 15 residues. Trimming cost V 2 bases and J 2 bases; bases outside gene matches: 6. In germline, CDR1 is LNHDA, CDR2 SQIVND (reference sequence).

The chain recombines TRBV11-3 with TRBJ2-1; weak D call: TRBD2 (6 bases). The germline V gene encodes CDR1 SGHNT and CDR2 YENEEA. This CDR3 contains 16 residues. V was pared by 2 bases and J by 1 base, with 12 bases between. In DNA form, the CDR3 reads TGTGCCAGCAGCTTATACGGGGGAAATTCCTACAATGAGCAGTTCTTC. Protein sequence: CASSLYGGNSYNEQFF.

The genes are TRBV7-2 and TRBJ1-1; tentative D call: TRBD1 (6 bases). Germline V CDR1 and CDR2: SGHTA, FQGNSA. The CDR3 is 12 residues long. Between the trimmed V and J ends, which lost 7 bases and 5 bases, there was a span of 11 bases. The CDR3 DNA sequence: TGTGCCAGCAAAAAAAGGGGGACTGAAGCTTTCTTT. Its translation: CASKKRGTEAFF.

The genes are TRBV19 and TRBJ2-2; a weak D match, TRBD1 (8 bases). Germline CDR1 LNHDA, CDR2 SQIVND (reference sequence). CDR3 length: 14 residues. The germline V and J ends were trimmed by 5 bases and 6 bases, with 13 bases remaining between them. The CDR3 reads CASSLTGGAGELFF. The CDR3 DNA reads as TGTGCCAGTAGTCTCACAGGGGGGGCCGGGGAGCTGTTTTTT. Looking up the rest from reference TRBV19 and TRBJ2-2 gives the full variable domain: DGGITQSPKYLFRKEGQNVTLSCEQNLNHDAMYWYRQDPGQGLRLIYYSQIVNDFQKGDIAEGYSVSREKKESFPLTVTSAQKNPTAFYLCASSLTGGAGELFFGEGSRLTVL.

This clone was counted a single time. The J gene is TRBJ2-7, the V gene TRBV21-1; TRBD1, the table's D call, was not compared with the DNA. TRBV21-1 constitutes a pseudogene. The CDR3 covers 15 residues. The CDR3 region has the DNA TGTGCCAGCAGCCTTCGACAGGGGGCATTGAGGGAGCAGTACGTC. It yields the protein CASSLRQGALREQYV.

J is TRBJ2-1 and V is TRBV7-2, with a weak D call TRBD2 (5 bases). Per germline, CDR1 SGHTA and CDR2 FQGNSA. This CDR3 is built from 11 residues. V was pared by 4 bases and J by 12 bases, with 10 bases between. The CDR3 DNA reads TGTGCCAGCAGCTCTAGCTATGGGCAGTTCTTC. Protein product: CASSSSYGQFF.

The chain employs TRBV6-5 and TRBJ2-7; possible D gene TRBD1, 5 bases. CDR1 is MNHEY and CDR2 is SVGAGI in the germline V gene. V was cut by 0 bases and J by 3 bases, with 9 bases left in between. This CDR3 is 14 amino acids long. CDR3 sequence reads: CASSYSRQSYEQYF. CDR3 coding DNA: TGTGCCAGCAGTTACTCGAGACAGAGCTACGAGCAGTACTTC.

This chain connects TRBV6-5 to TRBJ2-1, with 10 positions matching TRBD2. Germline lookup yields CDR1 MNHEY and CDR2 SVGAGI. J gave up 4 bases and V 6 bases, and 6 bases lay outside the gene matches. There are 15 residues in the CDR3. CDR3 protein: CASSPRTSGYNEQFF. The CDR3 DNA is TGTGCCAGCAGCCCCCGGACTAGCGGATACAATGAGCAGTTCTTC.

The chain carries TRBV5-6 and TRBJ2-7; no definite D call. Germline lookup yields CDR1 SGHDT and CDR2 YYEEEE. The CDR3 extends over 14 amino acids. Trimming took off 2 bases at V and 2 bases at J, with 11 bases between the two ends. CDR3 loop: CASSFLEDPYEQYF. In DNA, the CDR3 is TGTGCCAGCAGCTTTTTAGAGGATCCCTACGAGCAGTACTTC.

This clone occurred once. The V call is TRBV7-9, the J call TRBJ1-5; D call uncertain. Germline assignment: CDR1 SEHNR and CDR2 FQNEAQ (reference sequence). Trimming shortened V by 4 bases and J by 0 bases, and 16 bases separated the two germline ends. This CDR3 is 17 amino acids long. CDR3 bases: TGTGCCAGCAGCTCAATGTCAGGAGGTTATAGCAATCAGCCCCAGCATTTT. It codes for CASSSMSGGYSNQPQHF. The full variable domain, in which reference TRBV7-9 and TRBJ1-5 provide the parts outside the CDR3, is DTGVSQNPRHKITKRGQNVTFRCDPISEHNRLYWYRQTLGQGPEFLTYFQNEAQLEKSRLLSDRFSAERPKGSFSTLEIQRTEQGDSAMYLCASSSMSGGYSNQPQHFGDGTRLSIL.

The chain has TRBV19 and TRBJ1-3; the D is unclear. This CDR3 contains 17 residues. Germline values: CDR1 LNHDA, CDR2 SQIVND (reference sequence). The V and J ends lost 3 bases and 0 bases respectively, with 15 bases between them. The CDR3 spells CASSISGRMSSGNTIYF. CDR3 bases: TGTGCCAGTAGTATTAGCGGGAGGATGAGCTCTGGAAACACCATATATTTT. The entire variable domain, with the rest obtained from reference TRBV19 and TRBJ1-3, is as follows: DGGITQSPKYLFRKEGQNVTLSCEQNLNHDAMYWYRQDPGQGLRLIYYSQIVNDFQKGDIAEGYSVSREKKESFPLTVTSAQKNPTAFYLCASSISGRMSSGNTIYFGEGSWLTVV.

This chain links TRBV10-3 with TRBJ2-1, with 8 nucleotides matching TRBD2. The CDR3 has 16 residues. Losses at the gene ends were 6 bases for V and 2 bases for J; bases not matched to a gene: 9. CDR1 ENHRY and CDR2 SYGVKD come from the germline V gene. CDR3 protein: CAIRVRGTRAYNEQFF. As DNA, the CDR3 is TGTGCCATCAGGGTCCGTGGGACTAGGGCCTACAATGAGCAGTTCTTC.

The chain joins TRBV19 to TRBJ1-2; 9 positions agree with TRBD1. Germline V gene sequence: CDR1 LNHDA, CDR2 SQIVND (reference sequence). CDR3 length: 15 amino acids. V lost 4 bases and J lost 2; bases outside the gene matches: 5. CDR3 sequence (DNA): TGTGCCAGTAGTACCGCCGGGACAGGGAACTATGGCTACACCTTC. It specifies CASSTAGTGNYGYTF. Drawing the rest from reference TRBV19 and TRBJ1-2, the complete variable domain is DGGITQSPKYLFRKEGQNVTLSCEQNLNHDAMYWYRQDPGQGLRLIYYSQIVNDFQKGDIAEGYSVSREKKESFPLTVTSAQKNPTAFYLCASSTAGTGNYGYTFGSGTRLTVV.

The V and J genes are TRBV5-8 and TRBJ1-1; D is ambiguous. V was clipped by 0 bases and J by 5 bases, with 8 bases between them. Germline V gene sequence: CDR1 SGHTS, CDR2 YDEGEE. This CDR3 contains 13 residues. The CDR3: CASSLGPLTEAFF. The CDR3 bases are TGTGCCAGCAGCTTGGGGCCCTTGACTGAAGCTTTCTTT.

The gene calls are TRBV18 and TRBJ2-5; D unresolved. The CDR3 runs to 14 residues. Deletions cut 4 bases from V and 1 base from J, with 10 bases between. Germline-derived CDR1 and CDR2 are KGHSH and LQKENI. The CDR3 nucleotides read TGTGCCAGCTCACTAGGACCCAGCCAAGAGACCCAGTACTTC. Translation: CASSLGPSQETQYF.